This T cell receptor (beta chain) was profiled in a study of T cells in Graves' hyperthyroidism and ophthalmopathy. Between the trimmed V and J ends, which lost 7 bases and 0 bases, there was a span of 10 bases. Germline V CDR1 and CDR2: SQVTM, ANQGSEA. This CDR3 comprises 13 residues. There are a few counts of this clonotype. It was RNA transcripts that yielded the amplified TCR beta CDR3 regions. The TCR CDR3 was amplified in a first-round RT-PCR using the HTBI primer set. TCRdb re-called the multiplex PCR reads with MiXCR, one entry per CDR3 protein. The table includes approximately 740,000 distinct CDR3 sequences, 12% to 15% detected once.

This sequence was found in a woman between 18 and 29 years old with Graves' hyperthyroidism. J is TRBJ2-1 and V is TRBV29-1; D is possibly TRBD2 (5 bases). The specimen sequenced was blood. CDR3 nucleotides: TGCAGCGGGGATAGCGTCTCCTACAATGAGCAGTTCTTC. Its protein product is CSGDSVSYNEQFF.